The rows below give T cell receptor beta chains drawn from one sample of a study of cytomegalovirus exposure and HLA in healthy donors. The protocol was immunoSEQ multiplex PCR, while the TCRdb copy is restricted to in-frame clones and leaves out a portion. This sample has 150,000 to 200,000 clones, with approximately 81% found just once. Sequencing was carried out using PBMCs. These receptors were obtained from a middle-aged man in good health and CMV-seronegative. The CDR3 runs from the conserved cysteine through the conserved F or W. The D gene is left open where the match is weak. A clone size is listed for some rows: how often the clone was seen (once, few, many), or a class if it is expanded.

.	TRBV18	TRBJ2-1	.	CASSPQGGPYNEQFF	TGTGCCAGCTCACCACAGGGGGGGCCCTACAATGAGCAGTTCTTC
.	TRBV12-1	TRBJ1-2	.	CASSFVIRDGYTF	TGTGCCAGCAGCTTTGTCATACGGGATGGCTACACCTTC
.	TRBV30	TRBJ1-2	few	CAWSTTGFNGYTF	TGTGCCTGGAGTACGACAGGATTCAACGGCTACACCTTC
TRBD2	TRBV7-9	TRBJ2-5	.	CASSSGLAGDQETQYF	TGTGCCAGCAGCTCCGGACTAGCGGGGGACCAAGAGACCCAGTACTTC
TRBD1	TRBV6-1	TRBJ1-2	.	CASSGAGDRGRRDYGYTF	TGTGCCAGCAGTGGGGCGGGGGACAGGGGGCGCCGGGACTATGGCTACACCTTC
.	TRBV5-4	TRBJ2-5	.	CASSLRWGQNQETQYF	TGTGCCAGCAGCTTGCGGTGGGGCCAGAACCAAGAGACCCAGTACTTC
TRBD1	TRBV2	TRBJ2-3	.	CASSVPGQGVQKDIDTQYF	TGTGCCAGCAGTGTACCGGGACAGGGAGTACAAAAAGATATCGATACGCAGTATTTT
.	TRBV4-1	TRBJ1-2	once	CASSDATGLANYGYTF	TGCGCCAGCAGCGACGCGACAGGTTTAGCTAACTATGGCTACACCTTC
TRBD1	TRBV25-1	TRBJ2-7	.	CASSYDRGPYEQYF	TGTGCCAGCAGTTACGACAGGGGTCCCTACGAGCAGTACTTC
TRBD1	TRBV6-1	TRBJ1-1	.	CASSGRQGRNTEAFF	TGTGCCAGCAGTGGCCGACAGGGCCGTAACACTGAAGCTTTCTTT
TRBD1	TRBV7-2	TRBJ1-1	.	CASSLDGGQTEAFF	TGTGCCAGCAGCTTAGACGGGGGACAGACTGAAGCTTTCTTT
.	TRBV29-1	TRBJ2-5	.	CSGAGAGETQYF	TGCAGCGGGGCGGGGGCGGGCGAGACCCAGTACTTC
.	TRBV6-1	TRBJ2-7	.	CASTGVSEQYF	TGTGCCAGCACGGGGGTCTCGGAGCAGTACTTC
.	TRBV5-8	TRBJ1-1	.	CASSLVAIRTEAFF	TGTGCCAGCAGCTTGGTAGCGATTCGGACTGAAGCTTTCTTT
TRBD1	TRBV27	TRBJ2-7	.	CASRVSGDSSYEQYF	TGTGCCAGCAGAGTCTCCGGGGACAGCTCCTACGAGCAGTACTTC
TRBD1	TRBV10-3	TRBJ1-2	.	CAIRGDSVYGYTF	TGTGCCATCAGAGGGGACAGCGTGTATGGCTACACCTTC
TRBD1	TRBV18	TRBJ2-3	.	CASSPDRGTDTQYF	TGTGCCAGCTCACCAGACAGGGGGACAGATACGCAGTATTTT
.	TRBV6-6	TRBJ1-4	once	CASSEVGGEKLFF	TGTGCCAGCTCAGAGGTGGGGGGAGAAAAACTGTTTTTT
TRBD2	TRBV4-2	TRBJ2-7	.	CASSQGGTSGGRLYEQYF	TGTGCCAGCAGCCAAGGGGGGACTAGCGGGGGCCGTCTCTACGAGCAGTACTTC
.	TRBV12-5	TRBJ1-3	.	CASGLTGDTPLDDRNTIYF	TGTGCTAGTGGCCTGACAGGCGATACCCCCCTCGACGATCGAAACACCATATATTTT
TRBD1	TRBV7-9	TRBJ2-7	.	CASSSPQGQGLYEQYF	TGTGCCAGCAGCTCACCGCAAGGACAGGGATTATACGAGCAGTACTTC
TRBD2	TRBV7-2	TRBJ2-2	.	CASSLAGGGQTGELFF	TGTGCCAGCAGCCTCGCCGGCGGGGGGCAGACCGGGGAGCTGTTTTTT
.	TRBV5-1	TRBJ1-1	.	CASSFSPGQDTEAFF	TGCGCCAGCAGCTTTTCACCAGGCCAAGACACTGAAGCTTTCTTT
TRBD1	TRBV7-2	TRBJ2-2	.	CASTQGTANTGELFF	TGTGCCAGCACCCAGGGGACAGCTAACACCGGGGAGCTGTTTTTT
.	TRBV5-1	TRBJ1-1	.	CASRFNPGSAEAFF	TGCGCCAGCAGATTTAATCCGGGTAGCGCTGAAGCTTTCTTT
.	TRBV7-2	TRBJ2-1	.	CASSLGLNNEQFF	TGTGCCAGCAGCTTAGGACTAAACAATGAGCAGTTCTTC
TRBD1	TRBV5-1	TRBJ2-1	once	CASSPGQGVINGGFPEQFF	TGCGCCAGCAGCCCGGGACAGGGGGTCATAAACGGGGGGTTTCCTGAGCAGTTCTTC
TRBD1	TRBV6-1	TRBJ1-2	.	CASRAGQGRGYTF	TGTGCCAGCAGAGCGGGACAGGGAAGAGGCTACACCTTC
.	TRBV6-5	TRBJ2-2	.	CASSSRGTGELFF	TGTGCCAGCAGTTCACGGGGCACCGGGGAGCTGTTTTTT
.	TRBV7-8	TRBJ1-2	.	CASSSGGTGYYGYTF	TGTGCCAGCAGCTCGGGGGGTACAGGCTACTATGGCTACACCTTC
.	TRBV7-2	TRBJ1-5	.	CASSLARQPQHF	TGTGCCAGCAGCTTAGCCCGTCAGCCCCAGCATTTT
.	TRBV19	TRBJ1-2	.	CASSMLAGYGYTF	TGTGCCAGTAGTATGCTGGCGGGCTATGGCTACACCTTC
TRBD1	TRBV9	TRBJ2-2	.	CASSVGSGGTGELFF	TGTGCCAGCAGCGTAGGTTCAGGGGGTACCGGGGAGCTGTTTTTT
.	TRBV19	TRBJ1-5	.	CASSIVTHSPQPQHF	TGTGCCAGTAGTATTGTGACACATTCACCACAGCCCCAGCATTTT
.	TRBV10-3	TRBJ1-2	.	CAIRNEGGRNGYTF	TGTGCCATCAGGAACGAAGGAGGGCGCAATGGCTACACCTTC
TRBD1	TRBV27	TRBJ2-7	.	CASSLTDRGSYEQYF	TGTGCCAGCAGTTTGACTGACAGGGGCTCCTACGAGCAGTACTTC
TRBD2	TRBV6-5	TRBJ2-7	.	CASRGQGGYRQYF	TGTGCCAGCAGGGGGCAGGGAGGGTATAGGCAGTACTTC
.	TRBV27	TRBJ2-2	.	CAAKQLESNTGELFF	TGTGCCGCGAAACAACTAGAATCGAACACCGGGGAGCTGTTTTTT
.	TRBV7-2	TRBJ1-6	.	CASSLSGMGNSPLHF	TGTGCCAGCTCTCTGTCCGGGATGGGTAATTCACCCCTCCACTTT
.	TRBV6-5	TRBJ1-4	.	CASSYSSRVNEKLFF	TGTGCCAGCAGTTACTCGTCCAGGGTTAATGAAAAACTGTTTTTT
.	TRBV6-1	TRBJ1-4	.	CASSENRDEKLFF	TGTGCCAGCAGTGAAAACAGGGACGAAAAACTGTTTTTT
TRBD2	TRBV19	TRBJ2-2	.	CASSRGLAGGRDTGELFF	TGTGCCAGTAGTAGGGGACTAGCGGGGGGTCGAGACACCGGGGAGCTGTTTTTT
.	TRBV18	TRBJ1-1	.	CASSPDLKGLITEAFF	TGTGCCAGCTCACCCGACCTGAAGGGGCTGATCACTGAAGCTTTCTTT
TRBD1	TRBV10-3	TRBJ1-1	once	CAISESRAGGVTEAFF	TGTGCCATCAGTGAGTCGAGGGCAGGGGGAGTCACTGAAGCTTTCTTT
.	TRBV11-2	TRBJ1-6	.	CASSSKENSPLHF	TGTGCCAGCAGCTCGAAGGAGAATTCACCCCTCCACTTT
TRBD2	TRBV7-2	TRBJ2-7	.	CASSYTGGVEQYF	TGTGCCAGCAGCTATACGGGAGGTGTTGAGCAGTACTTC
TRBD1	TRBV5-5	TRBJ1-4	once	CASSTGTGYNEKLFF	TGTGCCAGCAGCACCGGGACAGGGTATAATGAAAAACTGTTTTTT
TRBD2	TRBV10-1	TRBJ2-3	.	CASSEGGEDTQYF	TGCGCCAGCAGTGAGGGGGGGGAGGATACGCAGTATTTT
.	TRBV9	TRBJ1-5	.	CASSVGGPSNQPQHF	TGTGCCAGCAGCGTAGGCGGTCCGAGTAATCAGCCCCAGCATTTT
.	TRBV7-2	TRBJ1-3	.	CASSLWSITNTIYF	TGCGCCAGCAGCTTATGGAGCATAACAAACACCATATATTTT
.	TRBV5-1	TRBJ1-6	.	CASSFRERGSYNSPLHF	TGCGCCAGCAGCTTCCGAGAGCGCGGTTCCTATAATTCACCCCTCCACTTT
.	TRBV12-5	TRBJ1-5	.	CASGETRSNQPQHF	TGTGCTAGTGGCGAGACAAGAAGCAATCAGCCCCAGCATTTT
.	TRBV9	TRBJ1-2	.	CASSALREANYGYTF	TGTGCCAGCAGCGCCCTCCGGGAAGCTAACTATGGCTACACCTTC
.	TRBV4-1	TRBJ2-3	.	CASSQVAHTDTQYF	TGCGCCAGCAGCCAAGTTGCACACACAGATACGCAGTATTTT
TRBD1	TRBV30	TRBJ1-2	.	CAGQGPAYGYTF	TGTGCCGGACAGGGACCGGCGTATGGCTACACCTTC
.	TRBV5-1	TRBJ2-2	.	CASSQQGTGELFF	TGCGCCAGCAGCCAACAGGGCACCGGGGAGCTGTTTTTT
TRBD1	TRBV6-1	TRBJ1-6	.	CASSADRVNSPLHF	TGTGCCAGCAGTGCGGACAGGGTGAATTCACCCCTCCACTTT
TRBD2	TRBV27	TRBJ2-7	.	CANPRPGGYEQYF	TGTGCCAATCCCCGACCCGGGGGGTACGAGCAGTACTTC
TRBD1	TRBV19	TRBJ1-5	few	CASKGDTGTGGLQPQHF	TGTGCCAGTAAAGGGGACACCGGGACAGGGGGCCTTCAGCCCCAGCATTTT